What follows describes a single T cell receptor (beta chain). Its antigen target is currently unknown. No quality values exist for individual bases; no much larger clone is one base distant. The sequencer listed for this sample is Illumina HiSeq 2000. TCR beta chain libraries were generated through multiplex PCR amplification. The amplified TCR beta chain products were analyzed by high-throughput sequencing. TCRdb took the public reads, trimmed them with fastp at Q25, ran MiXCR for clone calling and kept in-frame beta chains. Duplicate CDR3 protein sequences are folded into a single record with the most common DNA and genes. For this sample the table gives more than 80,000 distinct CDR3 sequences, of which about 31% were detected only once. The ten largest clones add up to approximately 5% of the sample. This record belongs to a study of breast tumors, draining lymph nodes, adjacent tissues (dated by TCRdb to the mid-2010s). Regarding the study in general: Breast cancer patients provided tumor, adjacent nontumor tissue and axillary lymph nodes, and the study compared the TCR beta repertoires across these three sources. The study aimed to assess the relationships and possible T-cell exchange between tumor, surrounding tissue and draining lymph node repertoires in human breast cancer.

What the research found in general, with its limitations: Tumor T-cell repertoires showed less diversity than lymph node repertoires and more diversity than nontumor tissue repertoires, and tumor T-cell repertoires showed preferential V and J gene usage. In luminal-like breast cancer, tumor and nontumor tissue repertoires resembled each other significantly more than in basal-like breast cancer. The study presented the conclusion that tumor T cells originate in lymph nodes as consistent with a hypothesis, not as something directly demonstrated. The data were judged consistent with most tumor T cells deriving from the lymph node and then expanding within tumor tissue.

Lymph node samples were obtained from the axillary draining lymph nodes of breast cancer patients. Trimming removed 0 bases from V and 6 bases from J; the gene matches leave 1 base unexplained. The CDR3, from cysteine to phenylalanine, totals 12 residues. Only CDR3 DNA remains: 36 bases, in frame from the first base. Per the germline V gene (reference sequence), GTSNPN is the CDR1 and SVGIG is the CDR2. The chain couples TRBV30 to TRBJ1-2, and TRBD1 matches 7 of the central bases. The sequencing sample was made of axillary lymph node tissue. The sequence was obtained from a female donor with breast cancer. Some clones in this sample may be carry-over from other donors' samples. The CDR3 region has the sequence CAWSVTGNGYTF. At the DNA level, the sequence is TGTGCCTGGAGTGTGACAGGGAATGGCTACACCTTC.